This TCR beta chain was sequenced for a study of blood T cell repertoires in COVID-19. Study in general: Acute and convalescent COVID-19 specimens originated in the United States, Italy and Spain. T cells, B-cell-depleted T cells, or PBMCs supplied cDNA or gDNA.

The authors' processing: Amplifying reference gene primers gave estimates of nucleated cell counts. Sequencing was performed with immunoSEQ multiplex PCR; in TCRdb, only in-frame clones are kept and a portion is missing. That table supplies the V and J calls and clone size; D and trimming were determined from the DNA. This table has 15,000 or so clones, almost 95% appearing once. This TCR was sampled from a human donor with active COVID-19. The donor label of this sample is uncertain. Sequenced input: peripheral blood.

CDR3 amino acids: CASSLGAGGPRDTQYF. The CDR3 DNA reads TGCGCCAGCAGCTTGGGCGCGGGGGGGCCAAGAGATACGCAGTATTTT. V is TRBV5-1 and J is TRBJ2-3, with 9 bases fitting TRBD2. Trimming at V came to 0 bases and at J to 5 bases, leaving 7 bases not matched to a gene. Germline assignment: CDR1 SGHRS and CDR2 YFSETQ. CDR3 length equals 16 residues.